The 17 T cell receptor beta chains given below trace back to one sample, sequenced in a study of T cell repertoires in Merkel cell carcinoma. Measured with immunoSEQ multiplex PCR; TCRdb has only the in-frame clones, and not every one. The sample shows about 14,000 clones, approximately 73% of them seen only once. The sample comprised tumor tissue. The source of these receptors is an adult with Merkel cell carcinoma.

This clone showed up just a few times. The chain has TRBV6-5 and TRBJ2-5; TRBD1 or TRBD2 may be the D gene (5 bases each). Germline-derived CDR1 and CDR2 are MNHEY and SVGAGI. This CDR3 contains 14 residues. Trimming shortened V by 6 bases and J by 1 base, and 12 bases separated the two germline ends. The CDR3 sequence: CASRPAGAQETQYF. CDR3 bases: TGTGCCAGCAGGCCCGCCGGGGCCCAAGAGACCCAGTACTTC.

The chain employs TRBV10-2 and TRBJ1-5, with TRBD1 as a possible D gene (6 bases). The CDR3 consists of 13 residues. Germline V gives CDR1 WSHSY, CDR2 SAAADI. Trimming took 8 bases from V and 7 from J, leaving 15 bases between them. The CDR3 sequence: CASQLTGSQPQHF. The CDR3 DNA sequence: TGCGCCAGCCAGCTGACAGGAAGCCAGCCCCAGCATTTT.

The chain is built from TRBV4-1 and TRBJ1-2, with 7 positions matching TRBD1. The CDR3 sequence is 15 residues long. Germline CDR1 MGHRA, CDR2 YSYEKL. V shed 3 bases and J 2 bases; nucleotides not matched to a gene: 6. CDR3 sequence (DNA): TGCGCCAGCAGCCATGACGACAGGGCGAACTATGGCTACACCTTC. Translated, it gives CASSHDDRANYGYTF.

The rearrangement uses TRBV25-1 and TRBJ1-2; no firm D call. Trimming shortened V by 2 bases and J by 8 bases, and 6 bases separated the two germline ends. Germline assignment: CDR1 MGHDK and CDR2 SYGVNS. The CDR3 totals 11 residues. CDR3 region: CASSELRGYTF. CDR3 nucleotide sequence: TGTGCCAGCAGTGAACTACGGGGCTACACCTTC.

The chain has TRBV10-2 and TRBJ2-5; 9 bases agree with TRBD1. Trimming removed 10 bases from V and 5 bases from J; junction bases left unmatched: 8. The germline V gene encodes CDR1 WSHSY and CDR2 SAAADI. The CDR3 is made up of 13 amino acids. The DNA of the CDR3 is TGCGCCACCGGTCGGACAGGGGAGGAGACCCAGTACTTC. Translated: CATGRTGEETQYF.

This chain connects TRBV7-8 to TRBJ2-7; TRBD2 aligns across 12 bases. The CDR3 sequence is 16 residues long. The ends lost 3 bases at V and 0 bases at J; junction bases unmatched: 3. Germline assignment: CDR1 SGHVS and CDR2 FQNEAQ. The CDR3 here is CASSFRTSGASYEQYF. Here the CDR3 DNA reads TGTGCCAGCAGCTTTAGGACTAGCGGGGCCTCCTACGAGCAGTACTTC.

This chain links TRBV28 with TRBJ2-7; tentatively, D is TRBD1 (7 bases). This CDR3 has 11 residues. The germline V gene has CDR1 MDHEN and CDR2 SYDVKM. The V end lost 6 bases, the J end lost 7 bases, and 10 bases lay between the germline ends. CDR3 sequence (DNA): TGTGCCAGCAGCCCAGGGGGGGAGCAGTACTTC. Translating gives CASSPGGEQYF.

The CDR3 region is CASSSFRGGSNEKLFF. The CDR3 region has the DNA TGTGCCAGCAGCTCCTTTAGGGGAGGGTCCAATGAAAAACTGTTTTTT. The gene calls are TRBV27 and TRBJ1-4, with a tentative D call TRBD1 (5 bases). The ends were cut back, 6 bases at V and 5 bases at J, with 19 bases in the middle. Germline values: CDR1 MNHEY, CDR2 SMNVEV (reference sequence). The CDR3 covers 16 residues.

The V and J genes are TRBV9 and TRBJ2-1; TRBD2 agrees at 9 bases. Per the germline V gene, CDR1 is SGDLS and CDR2 is YYNGEE. This CDR3 spans 15 amino acids. J lost 7 bases, V lost 3 bases, and 8 bases had no gene match. CDR3 sequence reads: CASSAMGLAGNEQFF. The CDR3 DNA is TGTGCCAGCAGCGCCATGGGGCTAGCGGGGAATGAGCAGTTCTTC.

The chain couples TRBV7-3 to TRBJ2-3, with D possibly being TRBD1 (5 bases). Germline V gene sequence: CDR1 SGHTA, CDR2 FQGTGA. The V end was cut by 1 base, the J end by 2 bases, with 19 bases between. This CDR3 is built from 18 residues. CDR3 DNA: TGTGCCAGCAGCTTAAGGGGTATCGGCAGGGAACACACAGATACGCAGTATTTT. Translation gives CASSLRGIGREHTDTQYF.

In its sample, this clone was seen a few times. The CDR3 DNA reads as TGTGCCAGCAGCCCAACGACATTAGTCTACACCTTC. Translation: CASSPTTLVYTF. This rearrangement joins TRBV7-2 to TRBJ1-2; D ambiguous. The CDR3 runs 12 residues. The germline gives CDR1 SGHTA, CDR2 FQGNSA. Trimming cost V 5 bases and J 10 bases, with 14 bases left between them. The variable domain in full, completed from reference TRBV7-2 and TRBJ1-2, reads GAGVSQSPSNKVTEKGKDVELRCDPISGHTALYWYRQSLGQGLEFLIYFQGNSAPDKSGLPSDRFSAERTGGSVSTLTIQRTQQEDSAVYLCASSPTTLVYTFGSGTRLTVV.

The chain carries TRBV18 and TRBJ1-5; D remains unclear. Germline V gives CDR1 KGHSH, CDR2 LQKENI. The CDR3 loop spans 11 amino acids. V lost 6 bases and J lost 3, with 3 bases in between. The CDR3 bases are TGTGCCAGCTCCTACAATCAGCCCCAGCATTTT. This codes for CASSYNQPQHF.

This clone was seen a few times. This sequence joins TRBV3-1 (or the pseudogene TRBV3-2) and TRBJ1-5, with D hard to call. V was trimmed by 4 bases and J by 0 bases, leaving 13 bases between them. The CDR3 contains 16 residues. The germline CDR1 and CDR2 sequences are LGHDT and YNNKEL (reference sequence). CDR3 sequence reads: CASSPSSGYSNQPQHF. The CDR3 DNA is TGTGCCAGCAGCCCGAGCAGTGGTTATAGCAATCAGCCCCAGCATTTT.

The rearrangement links TRBV4-2 to TRBJ1-1, with D hard to call. V was pared by 4 bases and J by 8 bases, with 14 bases between. This CDR3 is built from 13 residues. Germline V gene data show CDR1 as LGHNA and CDR2 as YNFKEQ. The CDR3 region is CASSLTTTGEAFF. Written as DNA, the CDR3 is TGTGCCAGCAGCCTGACGACAACGGGGGAAGCTTTCTTT.

This clone was seen a handful of times. The chain has TRBV3-1 (or the pseudogene TRBV3-2) and TRBJ1-2; perhaps TRBD1 as D (6 bases). V was cut by 8 bases and J by 7 bases, with 26 bases left in between. Per the germline V gene, CDR1 is LGHDT and CDR2 is YNNKEL (reference sequence). The CDR3 covers 16 residues. CDR3 region: CASGQWGREGDGGYTF. CDR3 nucleotide sequence: TGTGCCAGCGGACAATGGGGACGGGAGGGGGACGGTGGCTACACCTTC.

The J gene is TRBJ2-7, the V gene TRBV11-1; D perhaps matches TRBD1 (5 bases). Germline CDR1 SGHAT, CDR2 FQDESV (reference sequence). This CDR3 spans 14 amino acids. The germline V and J ends were trimmed by 1 base and 6 bases, with 13 bases remaining between them. The CDR3 DNA sequence: TGTGCCAGCAGCTTAGTCCGGCAGGGTGGCGAGCAGTACTTC. Protein sequence: CASSLVRQGGEQYF.

This clone was detected a few times. V usage is TRBV3-1 (or the pseudogene TRBV3-2) and J usage is TRBJ2-5; a possible D gene is TRBD1 (5 bases). The CDR3 is 14 amino acids. The germline V gene has CDR1 LGHDT and CDR2 YNNKEL (reference sequence). V gave up 4 bases and J gave up 2 bases, with 11 bases separating them. CDR3 in amino acids: CASSRRQQQETQYF. The DNA of the CDR3 is TGTGCCAGCAGCCGAAGACAGCAGCAAGAGACCCAGTACTTC.